These 7 T cell receptor beta chains originate from one sample sequenced in a study of CD8 T cells in Susac syndrome. Reverse transcription used roughly 0.5 to 1 ug RNA and random hexamers. TCRdb itself ran the immunoSEQ multiplex PCR reads through MiXCR, one entry per CDR3 protein. Found here are roughly 130,000 distinct CDR3 sequences, 96% of them singletons; the top ten hold 0.12% to 0.15%. The sample comprised CD4+ T cells from PBMCs. The receptors here all came from a human donor with Susac syndrome.

The rearrangement uses TRBV6-5 and TRBJ2-7; perhaps TRBD2 as D (5 bases). Between the trimmed V and J ends, which lost 8 bases and 3 bases, there was a span of 11 bases. The CDR3 is made up of 12 amino acids. Germline V CDR1 and CDR2: MNHEY, SVGAGI. Written as DNA, the CDR3 is TGTGCCAGCGCATCCCGGGACTACGAGCAGTACTTC. Its translation: CASASRDYEQYF.

The rearrangement links TRBV20-1 to TRBJ2-7, with no clear D. The germline V gene has CDR1 DFQATT and CDR2 SNEGSKA (reference sequence). V was pared by 1 base and J by 2 bases, with 9 bases between. CDR3 length: 13 amino acids. CDR3 amino acids: CSARGRFTYEQYF. The CDR3 coding sequence is TGCAGTGCTAGAGGCCGCTTTACCTACGAGCAGTACTTC.

The rearrangement joins TRBV12-3 or TRBV12-4 to TRBJ2-3; D remains ambiguous. The CDR3 totals 12 residues. V was clipped by 3 bases and J by 3 bases, with 4 bases between them. The DNA of the CDR3 is TGTGCCAGCAGTTTCAGGACAGATACGCAGTATTTT. Its protein product is CASSFRTDTQYF.

The chain is built from TRBV24-1 and TRBJ2-3; D possibly corresponds to TRBD1 (6 bases). This CDR3 is 14 amino acids long. Germline V CDR1 and CDR2: KGHDR, SFDVKD. Trimming pared 4 bases from V and 6 bases from J, leaving 13 bases between. In DNA form, the CDR3 reads TGTGCCACCAGTGACCAGGGGATAAAGGATACGCAGTATTTT. Translated, it gives CATSDQGIKDTQYF.

V and J are TRBV5-1 and TRBJ2-1; perhaps TRBD2 as D (6 bases). The CDR3 is 14 amino acids. The V and J ends lost 4 bases and 1 base respectively, with 9 bases between them. Germline V lookup: CDR1 SGHRS, CDR2 YFSETQ. In nucleotides, the CDR3 is TGCGCCAGCAGCGGGCGGGGTTCCTACAATGAGCAGTTCTTC. Amino acids: CASSGRGSYNEQFF.

The chain employs TRBV9 and TRBJ2-2; D is undetermined. V was trimmed by 0 bases and J by 3 bases, leaving 9 bases between them. The germline V gene encodes CDR1 SGDLS and CDR2 YYNGEE. The CDR3 sequence is 15 residues long. Written as DNA, the CDR3 is TGTGCCAGCAGCGTAGATGGCAGAGACACCGGGGAGCTGTTTTTT. Its protein is CASSVDGRDTGELFF.

CDR3 DNA sequence: TGTGCCAGCAGTCTACAACATGGGAGCAATCAGCCCCAGCATTTT. As protein: CASSLQHGSNQPQHF. The chain uses TRBV2 and TRBJ1-5; no definite D call. Germline V gene lookup returns CDR1 SNHLY and CDR2 FYNNEI. V lost 5 bases, J lost 1 base, and 12 bases lay in between. The CDR3 covers 15 residues.